This is a list of T cell receptor beta chains from one sample in a study of CD8 T cells in ankylosing spondylitis. MiXCR, applied by TCRdb to the 5' RACE reads, yields one record per CDR3 protein. The repertoire holds some 39,000 distinct CDR3 sequences, roughly 11% seen once, with roughly 21% in the top ten. Sequenced input: synovial fluid, either unsorted or a sorted T cell fraction (not recorded which). The receptors were sampled from a male donor with ankylosing spondylitis. CDR3s include the opening cysteine and the closing phenylalanine or tryptophan. A D gene is named only where the DNA matches it firmly. The size entry is marked missing in some rows and otherwise reads once, few, many or a size class.

NA	NA	TRBV7-3	TRBJ2-7	TGTGCCAGCAGCTTAAGGGGGAGAGGGAAACCCTACGAGCAGTACTTC	CASSLRGRGKPYEQYF
few	TRBD2	TRBV4-1	TRBJ2-2	TGCGCCAGCAGCCAAGAAGGATGGTCTGGTAGCGGGAGCACCGGGGAGCTGTTTTTT	CASSQEGWSGSGSTGELFF
many	TRBD1	TRBV7-8	TRBJ2-3	TGTGCCAGCAGCTTACTCATACAGGGGGCTTTAACAGATACGCAGTATTTT	CASSLLIQGALTDTQYF
many	NA	TRBV12-5	TRBJ2-5	TGTGCTAGTGGACCAGACAGTCAAGAGACCCAGTACTTC	CASGPDSQETQYF
few	TRBD1	TRBV5-4	TRBJ2-1	TGTGCCAGCAGCGAGAACCGACAGGGTCAAGTCCCGTTCTTC	CASSENRQGQVPFF
NA	NA	TRBV28	TRBJ2-7	TGTGCCAGCAGACCCCCGAACGGGAAGCAGTACTTC	CASRPPNGKQYF
few	NA	TRBV5-4	TRBJ2-1	TGTGCCGCCAGACGGGACTCCTACAATGAGCAGTTCTTC	CAARRDSYNEQFF
few	NA	TRBV28	TRBJ2-1	TGTGCCAGCAGTCCTGATCCTAGCTCCTACAATGAGCAGTTCTTC	CASSPDPSSYNEQFF
NA	NA	TRBV6-2/TRBV6-3	TRBJ1-1	TGTGCCAGCAGCTCCCGCGGCAGGACCTATGAAGCTTTCTTT	CASSSRGRTYEAFF
few	TRBD2	TRBV3-1	TRBJ2-1	TGTGCCAGCAGCCAAGTCCGAGCGGGAGGGAATGAGCAGTTCTTC	CASSQVRAGGNEQFF
NA	NA	TRBV7-9	TRBJ2-2	TGTGCCAGCATCCGGAGGGGGGGTAGCGGCACCGGGGAGCTGTTTTTT	CASIRRGGSGTGELFF
few	NA	TRBV28	TRBJ2-2	TGTGCCAGCAGTGAATCGACAGGCTGGGAAAGTGGGACCGGGGAGCTGTTTTTT	CASSESTGWESGTGELFF
few	TRBD2	TRBV3-1	TRBJ2-5	TGTGCCAGCAGCCCCCGAATATGGACTAGCGGGGTCCAAGAGACCCAGTACTTC	CASSPRIWTSGVQETQYF
few	NA	TRBV9	TRBJ2-3	TGTGCCAGCAGCGTAGAAGGCGTAACAGATACGCAGTATTTT	CASSVEGVTDTQYF
many	NA	TRBV4-3	TRBJ2-1	TGCGCCAGCAGCCAAGGTATGTCGGGGACGAGAAACAATGAGCAGTTCTTC	CASSQGMSGTRNNEQFF
few	TRBD2	TRBV11-3	TRBJ2-7	TGTGCCAGCAGCGCCAGCGGGATCTTCTCCTACGAGCAGTACTTC	CASSASGIFSYEQYF
few	NA	TRBV5-5	TRBJ1-1	TGTGCCAGCAGCGGGGGGCTGGGGTCTGTCACTGAAGCTTTCTTT	CASSGGLGSVTEAFF
many	TRBD2	TRBV11-2	TRBJ2-4	TGTGCCAGCAGCTCGGTGGCGGGAGGGCCTATAAACATTCAGTACTTC	CASSSVAGGPINIQYF
many	NA	TRBV12-3/TRBV12-4	TRBJ1-1	TGTGCCAGCAGTTTAGGGGGATTTATAGCTTTCTTT	CASSLGGFIAFF
NA	NA	TRBV27	TRBJ2-3	TGTGCCAGCAGTTTATCTGGAGATACGCAGTATTTT	CASSLSGDTQYF
few	NA	TRBV7-2	TRBJ2-7	TGTGCCAGCAGCTTTAGCGGACTTTGGGAGCAGTACTTC	CASSFSGLWEQYF
few	TRBD2	TRBV10-2	TRBJ2-2	TGCGCCAGCAACGGGGACTACAACACCGGGGAGCTGTTTTTT	CASNGDYNTGELFF
many	NA	TRBV7-6	TRBJ2-3	TGTGCCAGCAGCTTATCCCGGAGGGGAAGCACAGATACGCAGTATTTT	CASSLSRRGSTDTQYF
few	TRBD2	TRBV6-1	TRBJ2-1	TGTGCCAGCAAAACTAGCGGGAGATACAATGAGCAGTTCTTC	CASKTSGRYNEQFF
few	NA	TRBV27	TRBJ1-2	TGTGCCAGCAGAGGGACGCTTGGCTACACCTTC	CASRGTLGYTF
few	NA	TRBV11-3	TRBJ1-4	TGTGCCAGCAGCGCTACTGCCAGGGAAAAACTGTTTTTT	CASSATAREKLFF
few	NA	TRBV6-2/TRBV6-3	TRBJ2-7	TGTGCCAGCAGCTACCGGAGGGGCGTGTTGTACGAGCAGTACTTC	CASSYRRGVLYEQYF
many	TRBD1	TRBV15	TRBJ2-3	TGTGCCACCAGCAAGACGGCCGGGGACAGACGCACAGATACGCAGTATTTT	CATSKTAGDRRTDTQYF
many	NA	TRBV5-6	TRBJ1-1	TGTGCCAGCAGCTTGGGACTGAACACTGAAGCTTTCTTT	CASSLGLNTEAFF
many	NA	TRBV12-3/TRBV12-4	TRBJ2-2	TGTGCCAGCAGTTTTTCGTTGTCCGGGGAGCTGTTTTTT	CASSFSLSGELFF
NA	TRBD1	TRBV12-3/TRBV12-4	TRBJ2-5	TGTGCCAGCAATGAACAGGGGGCGCGAGAGACCCAGTACTTC	CASNEQGARETQYF
many	NA	TRBV5-8	TRBJ1-5	TGTGCCAGCAGCCCGTCATGGGGGGGACATCAGCCCCAGCATTTT	CASSPSWGGHQPQHF
few	TRBD2	TRBV2	TRBJ2-2	TGTGCCAGCAGTGAACGGCGGGAGGGCGGCACCGGGGAGCTGTTTTTT	CASSERREGGTGELFF
few	TRBD1	TRBV2	TRBJ1-1	TGTGCCAGCAGTAAGGACAGGTGGACTGAAGCTTTCTTT	CASSKDRWTEAFF
NA	NA	TRBV6-5	TRBJ2-7	TGTGCCAGCAGTTACTCCCTCGGCAGCTCCTACGAGCAGTACTTC	CASSYSLGSSYEQYF
NA	TRBD2	TRBV5-6	TRBJ2-4	TGTGCCAGCAGCACAGCCGGGACTAGCGGGAGGAGTCTAGCCAAAAACATTCAGTACTTC	CASSTAGTSGRSLAKNIQYF